This TCR beta chain is drawn from a study of OX40 agonist ivuxolimab in advanced cancers. Background for the entire study: The costimulatory receptor OX40 (CD134) was targeted by ivuxolimab, a fully human IgG2 agonistic monoclonal antibody. Intravenous ivuxolimab was administered to patients every 2 weeks at six dose levels: 0.01, 0.1, 0.3, 1.5, 3 and 10 mg/kg. Of the 50 to 55 dose-escalation patients, hepatocellular carcinoma was present in 19, melanoma in roughly 15, renal cell carcinoma in 9 and head and neck cancer in 9. In the dose-escalation cohort, around four fifths of patients were male, and the mean age was 60 years with a range of about 20 to 79. Patients were allowed to have had prior anti-PD-1, anti-PD-L1 or anti-CTLA-4 therapy, and 40% of the dose-escalation patients had previously received checkpoint inhibitors. Partial responses were achieved by three dose-escalation patients, of whom one had hepatocellular carcinoma and two had cutaneous melanoma. Peripheral TCRbeta sequencing was intended to test whether TCR sequence diversity was altered and clonal T-cell expansion was caused by ivuxolimab. The monotherapy dose-escalation portion (N of about 49 patients) of the phase I ivuxolimab trial is reported in the paper. On the study overall, not on this receptor specifically: After ivuxolimab, more expanded clones were found on average in CD8+ T cells than in CD4+ T cells. At doses of 0.1 to 3.0 mg/kg, clonal expansion of both CD4+ and CD8+ T cells in blood was seen between baseline and week 6. In the 0.1-3.0 mg/kg groups, partial responders had among the lowest normalized peripheral clonal expansion, particularly in CD8+ T cells. Low levels of normalized T-cell clonal expansion were also shown by some nonresponding patients. Which antigens the clonally expanded peripheral T cells were specific for was not determined.

Genomic DNA was extracted from sorted cells for sequencing of the TCRbeta CDR3 region. The immunoSEQ Assay was used to sequence the TCRbeta CDR3 regions. TCRdb's version of the immuneACCESS table is confined to in-frame rearrangements and falls short of the full clone set. An unresolved V gene accounts for under half of the shortfall where checked; the remainder is of unknown origin. The sample table contains 34,000 or so clones; only one count was recorded for approximately 80% of them. Together, the top ten hold about 20% of the sample. Concerning this clone: Its binding antigen is unknown. One base away there is no much larger clone; base qualities are not given.

CDR1 and CDR2 are drawn from the germline V gene: MDHEN, SYDVKM. V ends up 5 bases short and J 3 bases short, with an unmatched junction base count of 8. The CDR3 contains 15 residues, cysteine and phenylalanine counted. Of the read, only the CDR3 DNA is kept; its 45 bases are in frame from base 1. Patients with a history of autoimmune disease or receiving systemic immunosuppression were excluded from the trial. Peripheral blood for TCR sequencing was collected from all dose cohorts at baseline, on cycle 4 day 1, and on cycle 7 day 1. The samples were taken from a phase I, first-in-human, multicenter, open-label dose-escalation trial of ivuxolimab. Adults with locally advanced or metastatic melanoma, renal cell, hepatocellular, or head and neck squamous cell carcinoma were enrolled in the trial. CD4+ and CD8+ T cells were sorted separately from peripheral blood before TCR sequencing.

Source: CD4+ or CD8+ T cells sorted from blood, taken in a trial of the OX40 agonist ivuxolimab. This receptor was identified in an adult with an advanced solid tumor such as melanoma, head and neck, liver or kidney cancer. The sequence is built from TRBV28 and TRBJ2-7; TRBD1 fits 9 bases in the junction. The CDR3 protein is CASSDTGGASYEQYF. The DNA reads TGTGCCAGCAGTGACACAGGGGGCGCAAGCTACGAGCAGTACTTC.